Reported below is one TCR beta chain. Its matching antigen is unknown. V dropped 10 bases and J dropped 1 base, with 12 bases sitting between them. The CDR3 totals 13 residues. CDR1 and CDR2 (germline): SNHLY, FYNNEI. The repertoire was sequenced with immunoSEQ multiplex PCR; TCRdb's copy has only in-frame clones and lacks some. The data contain about 96,000 clones, approximately 90% of them singletons. These data are taken from a study of graft-versus-host responses after intestinal transplantation. Study background: Each recipient received a multivisceral, liver-intestinal, or isolated intestinal graft. Recipients were all induced with anti-thymocyte globulin, then given tacrolimus and steroids for approximately 3 years.

Broader study findings: High graft-versus-host to host-versus-graft clonal ratios were found in allografts of patients who had graft-donor T cell macrochimerism. Peak circulating GvH clone levels tracked with early post-transplant HvG declines.

J is TRBJ2-3 and V is TRBV2; D may be TRBD2 (6 bases). The source of this sequence is a human donor who received an intestinal transplant. Sequenced material: unstimulated CD4+ T cells sorted from spleen or lymph node cells, taken before intestinal transplant. The CDR3 is CAKGTPGTDTQYF. The CDR3 DNA reads TGTGCCAAAGGGACTCCTGGCACAGATACGCAGTATTTT.